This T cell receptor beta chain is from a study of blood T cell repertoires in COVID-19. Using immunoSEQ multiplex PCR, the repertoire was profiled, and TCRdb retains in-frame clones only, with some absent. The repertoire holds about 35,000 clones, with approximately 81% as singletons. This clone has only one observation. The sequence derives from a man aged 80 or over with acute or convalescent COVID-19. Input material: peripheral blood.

CDR3 sequence (DNA): TGTGCCAGCCTCGGGGCGGGAGGGACCGACGAGCAGTACTTC. It codes for CASLGAGGTDEQYF. This chain uses TRBV5-6 with TRBJ2-7; 9 nucleotides line up with TRBD2. J gave up 5 bases and V 7 bases, and 10 bases lay outside the gene matches. Germline CDR1 is SGHDT and CDR2 is YYEEEE. This CDR3 is 14 amino acids long.